The TCR beta chain under discussion was sequenced for a study of T cells in localized non-small cell lung cancer. The assay was immunoSEQ multiplex PCR, and TCRdb's table has in-frame clones only and misses some. The data contain around 2,400 clones, approximately 32% of them seen just once; the ten biggest clones take up approximately 20%. Study-wide results and caveats: Sequence data derive from only one tumor region, so heterogeneity remains possible. Elevated blood T cell density was associated with longer overall survival. Tumor showed lower T cell clonality than uninvolved adjacent lung, where it was highest.

The sample holds a few counts of this clone. Its antigen is unknown. The CDR3 runs 13 residues. Germline CDR1 and CDR2: WSHSY and SAAADI. V lost 5 bases, J lost 3 bases, and 10 bases lay in between. The sequencing used lung tumor tissue, collected before any cancer treatment. V and J are TRBV10-2 and TRBJ1-1; D unresolved. This clonotype was sampled from a female donor older than 55 with stage II lung adenocarcinoma. The chain's CDR3 is CASSMNGDTEAFF. DNA for the CDR3: TGCGCCAGCAGTATGAACGGGGACACTGAAGCTTTCTTT.